The 15 T cell receptor beta chains below were found in one sample sequenced in a study of T cell changes during pregnancy in multiple sclerosis (dated 2019 in TCRdb). Library preparation was by the immunoSEQ multiplex PCR assay. The clones in this table, taken by TCRdb from immuneACCESS, are in-frame only. Not every clone is retained; where verified, under half of the shortfall comes from an unresolved V gene, and the cause of the rest is unknown. Present in this sample are about 60,000 clones, around 92% of which were seen just once. Approximately 0.21% of the sample goes to the ten largest clones. The material was CD4+ T cells from peripheral blood mononuclear cells, obtained in the second trimester of pregnancy. The receptor set was obtained from a female donor with multiple sclerosis, enrolled in a pregnancy study.

The chain couples TRBV6-5 to TRBJ2-2; 12 bases agree with TRBD1. This CDR3 is built from 15 residues. CDR1 is MNHEY, CDR2 SVGAGI, per germline. The junction had 3 bases not matched to a gene; V was cut back by 6 bases and J by 4 bases. CDR3 sequence: CASRGQGAVTGELFF. In DNA, the CDR3 is TGTGCCAGCAGGGGACAGGGGGCGGTCACCGGGGAGCTGTTTTTT.

The chain recombines TRBV9 with TRBJ2-1, with a possible D match to TRBD2 (6 bases). Looked up from germline, CDR1 is SGDLS and CDR2 is YYNGEE. There are 17 residues in the CDR3. The germline V and J ends were trimmed by 4 bases and 8 bases, with 25 bases remaining between them. Here the CDR3 DNA reads TGTGCCAGCAGCTTGCCCAAAGGAGGGGTTCGCCATGATGAGCAGTTCTTC. It translates to CASSLPKGGVRHDEQFF.

The DNA of the CDR3 is TGTGCCAGCAGTGAAGGGGTCGGAAACACCATATATTTT. This gives the protein CASSEGVGNTIYF. The chain has TRBV6-4 and TRBJ1-3, with D possibly being TRBD1 (5 bases). Trimming pared 3 bases from V and 4 bases from J, leaving 7 bases between. CDR3 length: 13 amino acids. The germline V gene encodes CDR1 MRHNA and CDR2 SNTAGT.

CDR3 sequence reads: CASALAGGSNTGELFF. The CDR3 nucleotides read TGTGCCAGCGCATTAGCGGGAGGATCGAACACCGGGGAGCTGTTTTTT. This chain uses TRBV11-2 with TRBJ2-2; 10 nucleotides agree with TRBD2. V gave up 8 bases and J gave up 0 bases; unmatched junction bases: 6. This CDR3 region has 16 residues. The germline V gene encodes CDR1 SGHAT and CDR2 FQNNGV.

V gene TRBV7-8 combines with J gene TRBJ1-2; 8 nucleotides agree with TRBD1. V lost 1 base to trimming and J lost 5 bases; unmatched junction nucleotides: 6. The CDR3 sequence is 15 residues long. Germline CDR1 SGHVS, CDR2 FQNEAQ. The chain's CDR3 is CASSLGGTGVYGYTF. The CDR3, as DNA: TGTGCCAGCAGCTTAGGCGGGACAGGAGTTTATGGCTACACCTTC.

This sequence joins TRBV7-2 and TRBJ2-1; 10 nucleotides agree with TRBD2. Looked up from germline, CDR1 is SGHTA and CDR2 is FQGNSA. The CDR3 covers 16 residues. The V and J ends lost 5 bases and 7 bases, in that order; junction bases with no gene match: 11. The CDR3: CASSQDAAGGWNEQFF. CDR3 DNA: TGTGCCAGCAGCCAGGATGCAGCGGGGGGGTGGAATGAGCAGTTCTTC.

This clone occurred once. The rearrangement links TRBV2 to TRBJ2-7; 12 positions agree with TRBD2. This CDR3 comprises 14 residues. Germline CDR1 is SNHLY and CDR2 is FYNNEI. With 8 bases clipped from V and 4 bases from J, the junction kept 6 bases outside the gene matches. The CDR3 sequence: CASRWTSGVYEQYF. In DNA, the CDR3 is TGTGCCAGCCGTTGGACTAGCGGGGTTTACGAGCAGTACTTC.

The chain employs TRBV5-4 and TRBJ2-1; the D is unclear. V lost 5 bases, J lost 7 bases, and 7 bases lay in between. Germline V gene lookup returns CDR1 SGHNT and CDR2 YYREEE (reference sequence). This CDR3 is 11 amino acids long. The CDR3 here is CASSSQNEQFF. The CDR3, as DNA: TGTGCCAGCAGTTCCCAAAATGAGCAGTTCTTC.

This chain connects TRBV2 to TRBJ1-2, with TRBD1 matching over 9 bases. Trimming at V came to 6 bases and at J to 8 bases, leaving 13 bases not matched to a gene. CDR3 length: 15 amino acids. Germline CDR1 and CDR2: SNHLY and FYNNEI. The chain's CDR3 is CASSQTGQGAWGYTF. DNA of the CDR3: TGTGCCAGCAGCCAAACGGGACAGGGAGCTTGGGGCTACACCTTC.

The chain couples TRBV7-9 to TRBJ2-1, with 9 bases fitting TRBD2. The CDR3 length is 15 residues. V was clipped by 4 bases and J by 8 bases; unmatched bases: 9. Germline CDR1 reads SEHNR; CDR2 reads FQNEAQ (reference sequence). This CDR3 is CASSSIAGDPHEQFF. The CDR3 nucleotides are TGTGCCAGCAGCTCAATAGCGGGAGATCCCCATGAGCAGTTCTTC. Variable domain in full (rest from reference TRBV7-9 and TRBJ2-1): DTGVSQNPRHKITKRGQNVTFRCDPISEHNRLYWYRQTLGQGPEFLTYFQNEAQLEKSRLLSDRFSAERPKGSFSTLEIQRTEQGDSAMYLCASSSIAGDPHEQFFGPGTRLTVL.

This clone is a singleton in its sample. The rearrangement uses TRBV9 and TRBJ1-3; the match to TRBD1 covers 10 bases. CDR3 length: 16 residues. Germline V lookup: CDR1 SGDLS, CDR2 YYNGEE. The J segment lost 0 bases and the V segment lost 7 bases, leaving 7 bases of the junction unmatched. The CDR3 loop reads CASPRGQGDSGNTIYF. Written as DNA, the CDR3 is TGTGCCAGCCCTCGCGGACAGGGGGACTCTGGAAACACCATATATTTT.

The chain uses TRBV15 and TRBJ2-1; TRBD2 agrees at 10 bases. V lost 0 bases to trimming and J lost 6 bases; unmatched junction nucleotides: 2. Germline-derived CDR1 and CDR2 are LNHNV and YYDKDF (reference sequence). This CDR3 region has 15 residues. CDR3 in amino acids: CATSREAGGSNEQFF. The CDR3 bases are TGTGCCACCAGCAGAGAAGCGGGAGGGTCCAATGAGCAGTTCTTC.

The chain employs TRBV5-8 and TRBJ2-4; D not resolved. The CDR3 has 14 amino acids. Germline V gene lookup returns CDR1 SGHTS and CDR2 YDEGEE. Trimming pared 4 bases from V and 2 bases from J, leaving 10 bases between. Written as DNA, the CDR3 is TGTGCCAGCAGCCTGGCGTTCTCCAAAAACATTCAGTACTTC. Translated, it gives CASSLAFSKNIQYF.

In this sample, this clone turned up once. The V and J genes are TRBV6-6 and TRBJ2-2, with no clear D. The CDR3 consists of 13 residues. Trimming removed 5 bases from V and 7 bases from J, with 11 bases in between. The germline gives CDR1 MNHNY, CDR2 SVGAGI (reference sequence). The DNA for the CDR3 is TGTGCCAGCAGTCAGCCTGGAGACGGGGAGCTGTTTTTT. Protein: CASSQPGDGELFF.

The J gene is TRBJ1-2, the V gene TRBV6-5; 9 positions agree with TRBD1. V dropped 7 bases and J dropped 5; count of bases not matched to a gene: 8. The CDR3 is 14 amino acids. The V gene's germline CDR1 is MNHEY and CDR2 SVGAGI. In DNA, the CDR3 is TGTGCCAGCACCCTTTCCGGGACAGGGTATGGCTACACCTTC. It codes for CASTLSGTGYGYTF.